A selection of T cell receptor beta chains follows, all from one sample in a study of cytomegalovirus exposure and HLA in healthy donors. Data came from immunoSEQ multiplex PCR; TCRdb stores just in-frame clones and leaves some out. The table lists more than 110,000 clones, roughly 80% of them singletons. The specimen was PBMCs. These receptors were taken from a man in his forties in good health and CMV-seropositive. Both conserved end residues are part of each CDR3. The D gene is left open where the match is weak. Clone sizes are given selectively: once, few, many, or a class where the clone is expanded.

d_gene,j_gene,v_gene,abundance,CDR3nt,CDR3aa
-,TRBJ2-5,TRBV29-1,-,TGCAGGACAGATCAACAAGAGACCCAGTACTTC,CRTDQQETQYF
-,TRBJ2-6,TRBV7-8,-,TGTGCCAGCAGCCCCTTTTTAGGGGCCAACGTCCTGACTTTC,CASSPFLGANVLTF
TRBD2,TRBJ2-1,TRBV6-5,-,TGTGCCAGCAGTTTAGCGGGGGGGACTCACGCTGAGCAGTTCTTC,CASSLAGGTHAEQFF
-,TRBJ2-3,TRBV7-9,-,TGTGCCAGCACCCCGAGGAGTACAGATACGCAGTATTTT,CASTPRSTDTQYF
-,TRBJ2-3,TRBV7-6,once,TGTGCCAGCAGCTTGGGCGCCCCTGGGTTCGCAGATACGCAGTATTTT,CASSLGAPGFADTQYF
-,TRBJ1-1,TRBV5-8,-,TGTGCCAGCAGCTTGGTACAGCCCTGGGCTTTCTTT,CASSLVQPWAFF
-,TRBJ2-3,TRBV7-8,-,TGTGCCAGCAGCTTAGCGGCCGCACAGTGGCCCCGGTTGGATACGCAGTATTTT,CASSLAAAQWPRLDTQYF
-,TRBJ1-2,TRBV2,few,TGTGCCAGCAGTGGACAGGTGTTATATGGCTACACCTTC,CASSGQVLYGYTF
TRBD1,TRBJ2-3,TRBV5-1,-,TGCGCCAGCAGCTCCGGACAGGGGGCGATGATAGCGGGAGCCCGCCGGGATACGCAGTATTTT,CASSSGQGAMIAGARRDTQYF
TRBD1,TRBJ1-1,TRBV5-1,-,TGCGCCAGCAGCAGATCACAGGGGTTTGGAGCTTTCTTT,CASSRSQGFGAFF
-,TRBJ2-2,TRBV19,-,TGTGCCAGTAGTATTCACAGTGGGAGAGTGAGAACCGGGGAGCTGTTTTTT,CASSIHSGRVRTGELFF
-,TRBJ2-3,TRBV4-2,-,TGTGCCAGCAGCCAAAGCTCGCGCCCCCAAATGACAGATACGCAGTATTTT,CASSQSSRPQMTDTQYF
TRBD1,TRBJ1-2,TRBV6-5,-,TGTGCCAGCAGTTACACCAGACAGGGTGGAGGCTACACCTTC,CASSYTRQGGGYTF
TRBD1,TRBJ2-5,TRBV4-3,few,TGCGCCAGCAGCCAGGACAGGGGAGAGACCCAGTACTTC,CASSQDRGETQYF
-,TRBJ2-2,TRBV5-6,-,TGTGCCAGCAGCAGTTTACAGAAAGCAACCGCGAACACCGGGGAGCTGTTTTTT,CASSSLQKATANTGELFF
-,TRBJ2-1,TRBV5-4,-,TGTGCCAGCAGCTCCGGGACTGCCAGGAACAATGAGCAGTTCTTC,CASSSGTARNNEQFF